The following is a T cell receptor (beta chain) sequence with its context. 13 Jbeta primers and 60 Vbeta primers were used for the PCR. Assay used: immunoSEQ multiplex PCR; TCRdb lists only in-frame clones, some missing. The table for this sample gives around 50,000 clones. This specimen comes from a study of cytomegalovirus exposure and HLA in healthy donors. On the study more broadly: Sequencing of about 179 million T cells in an earlier analysis found approximately 120 million unique TCR beta sequences.

The germline V gene has CDR1 SQVTM and CDR2 ANQGSEA. Trimming removed 4 bases from V and 6 bases from J; junction bases left unmatched: 9. This CDR3 has 14 residues. The sequenced sample was PBMCs. This sequence joins TRBV29-1 and TRBJ1-1, with TRBD1 matching over 9 bases. The TCR sequence derives from a male donor in good health and CMV-seropositive. CDR3 loop: CSVVGTGRLAEAFF. The CDR3 nucleotides read TGCAGCGTTGTGGGGACAGGGAGGTTGGCTGAAGCTTTCTTT.